Below, 30 T cell receptor beta chains from the same sample are listed, as sequenced in a study of regulatory T cells in long-lasting Graves disease. HTBI primers from iRepertoire and Arm-PCR of CDR3 regions yielded the TCR beta libraries. TCRdb re-analysed the multiplex PCR reads in MiXCR, keeping a single row per CDR3 protein. The profile shows hundreds of thousands of distinct CDR3 sequences, 16% of them singletons. The time point: newly diagnosed GD, antithyroid drugs for less than 3 months. From RNA extracted from PBMCs, the TCR library was made. The same data also went into a second study, on T cells in Graves' hyperthyroidism and ophthalmopathy.

Sequencing was performed on peripheral blood mononuclear cells (PBMCs), taken at new diagnosis, from a patient treated with antithyroid drugs. These receptors were obtained from a man younger than 30 with Graves disease.

J is TRBJ1-4 and V is TRBV3-1; 7 bases align to TRBD1. The CDR3 totals 15 residues. Germline CDR1 and CDR2: LGHDT and YNNKEL (reference sequence). Trimming removed 1 base from V and 7 bases from J; junction bases left unmatched: 6. The DNA of the CDR3 is TGTGCCAGCAGCCAAGGTGGCAGGGGGGGTGAAAAACTGTTTTTT. Amino acids: CASSQGGRGGEKLFF.

This clonotype was detected only a few times. The chain uses TRBV18 and TRBJ2-3; TRBD2 matches 8 bases. Losses at the gene ends were 2 bases for V and 6 bases for J; bases not matched to a gene: 16. This CDR3 region has 18 residues. Germline lookup yields CDR1 KGHSH and CDR2 LQKENI. The CDR3 region is CASSPARPVSGSWDTQYF. CDR3 in DNA: TGTGCCAGCTCACCAGCGCGTCCTGTGAGCGGGAGCTGGGATACGCAGTATTTT.

The table lists this clonotype with many counts. The V and J genes are TRBV2 and TRBJ2-5, with D perhaps TRBD1 (5 bases). Per the germline V gene, CDR1 is SNHLY and CDR2 is FYNNEI. The length of the CDR3 is 14 residues. V was pared by 4 bases and J by 5 bases, with 14 bases between. CDR3 amino acids: CASSVDPSGETQYF. The CDR3 nucleotides read TGTGCCAGCAGTGTGGACCCGTCAGGGGAGACCCAGTACTTC.

This clonotype came up many times. V and J are TRBV20-1 and TRBJ2-3, with 9 bases aligning to TRBD2. This CDR3 spans 16 amino acids. Germline V lookup: CDR1 DFQATT, CDR2 SNEGSKA (reference sequence). Trimming cost V 3 bases and J 1 base; bases outside gene matches: 8. As DNA, the CDR3 is TGCAGTGCTAGGGATGAGCGGACTAGCGGCACAGATACGCAGTATTTT. Translating it yields CSARDERTSGTDTQYF.

This clonotype appeared many times. V gene TRBV28 combines with J gene TRBJ1-1; the D is unclear. The CDR3 is made up of 14 amino acids. V lost 7 bases to trimming and J lost 0 bases, with 12 bases between them. Germline V gene sequence: CDR1 MDHEN, CDR2 SYDVKM. CDR3 nucleotides: TGTGCCAGCACTATGCCACCCATGAACACTGAAGCTTTCTTT. Residues: CASTMPPMNTEAFF. The whole variable domain, remainder taken from reference TRBV28 and TRBJ1-1, is DVKVTQSSRYLVKRTGEKVFLECVQDMDHENMFWYRQDPGLGLRLIYFSYDVKMKEKGDIPEGYSVSREKKERFSLILESASTNQTSMYLCASTMPPMNTEAFFGQGTRLTVV.

This chain uses TRBV2 with TRBJ1-6; unclear D gene. Germline CDR1 reads SNHLY; CDR2 reads FYNNEI. The ends were cut back, 7 bases at V and 7 bases at J, with 20 bases in the middle. The CDR3 is 16 residues long. The CDR3 loop is CASTPRGRVTNSPLHF. DNA of the CDR3: TGTGCCAGCACACCCCGAGGGCGGGTTACGAATTCACCCCTCCACTTT.

This clonotype was picked up a small number of times. The rearrangement joins TRBV6-2 or TRBV6-3 to TRBJ2-1, with D possibly being TRBD1 (5 bases). The J call may be mistaken, given a closer DNA end match to TRBJ2-5. Germline V gives CDR1 MNHEY, CDR2 SVGEGT. This CDR3 is built from 14 residues. DNA of the CDR3: TGTGCCAGCAGCCCCCTCGGACACTGGGAGACCCAGTACTTC. Translated: CASSPLGHWETQYF.

In this sample, this clonotype turned up a few times. V is TRBV27 and J is TRBJ2-2, with 12 bases aligning to TRBD2. The CDR3 runs 17 residues. The V and J ends lost 3 bases and 7 bases, in that order; junction bases with no gene match: 9. Germline CDR1 and CDR2: MNHEY and SMNVEV (reference sequence). The CDR3 loop reads CASSFRRLAGADGELFF. The CDR3 coding sequence is TGTGCCAGCAGTTTTCGTCGACTAGCGGGAGCTGACGGGGAGCTGTTTTTT.

This clonotype was seen repeatedly, ten times or more. This chain uses TRBV10-3 with TRBJ2-3, with D perhaps TRBD2 (7 bases). The CDR3 consists of 14 residues. V was shortened by 7 bases and J by 3 bases, with 14 bases between the two germline ends. Germline V gene data show CDR1 as ENHRY and CDR2 as SYGVKD. In DNA, the CDR3 is TGTGCCATCAAGCGGGACCAGGGGACAGATACGCAGTATTTT. This sequence encodes CAIKRDQGTDTQYF.

This chain connects TRBV19 to TRBJ2-1; possibly TRBD1 or TRBD2 for D (5 bases each). V lost 3 bases, J lost 10 bases, and 10 bases lay in between. Germline CDR1 is LNHDA and CDR2 is SQIVND (reference sequence). The CDR3 has 12 amino acids. The CDR3: CASSMGTYEQFF. The CDR3 DNA is TGTGCCAGTAGTATGGGGACCTACGAGCAGTTCTTC.

This clonotype came up many times. This chain uses TRBV30 with TRBJ2-5; D is perhaps TRBD1 (5 bases). Trimming removed 2 bases at V and 5 bases at J, with 18 bases between. Germline CDR1 is GTSNPN and CDR2 is SVGIG (reference sequence). The CDR3 loop spans 15 amino acids. CDR3 nucleotide sequence: TGTGCCTGGAGTTCTACCCGTGGGGCAAGCGAGACCCAGTACTTC. The encoded protein is CAWSSTRGASETQYF.

Remarks on this clonotype: A much larger clone is a single base away; this may be a read error. The V call is TRBV30, the J call TRBJ2-4; D ambiguous. The CDR3 runs 14 residues. Germline V CDR1 and CDR2: GTSNPN, SVGIG (reference sequence). The CDR3 reads CARSVSAYVDIQYF. In nucleotides, the CDR3 is TGTGCCCGGAGTGTAAGCGCGTATGTGGACATTCAGTACTTC. The full variable domain, completed using reference TRBV30 and TRBJ2-4, is SQTIHQWPATLVQPVGSPLSLECTVEGTSNPNLYWYRQAAGRGLQLLFYSVGIGQISSEVPQNLSASRPQDRQFILSSKKLLLSDSGFYLCARSVSAYVDIQYFGAGTRLSVL.

The rearrangement uses TRBV27 and TRBJ1-1; 9 nucleotides line up with TRBD1. The CDR3 has 13 residues. Per germline, CDR1 MNHEY and CDR2 SMNVEV (reference sequence). With V trimmed by 11 bases and J by 2 bases, 6 bases remained unmatched. This CDR3 is CAVWGQGNTEAFF. CDR3 DNA sequence: TGTGCCGTATGGGGACAGGGAAACACTGAAGCTTTCTTT.

In its sample, this clonotype was seen a few times. This chain links TRBV28 with TRBJ1-4; 8 bases fit TRBD1. J was trimmed by 11 bases and V by 7 bases; bases with no gene match: 12. The CDR3 spans 14 residues. The germline V gene has CDR1 MDHEN and CDR2 SYDVKM. CDR3 loop: CASMESGGFGKLFF. The DNA of the CDR3 is TGTGCCAGCATGGAGTCAGGGGGCTTCGGGAAACTGTTTTTT.

This clonotype appeared many times. The chain couples TRBV7-8 to TRBJ1-2; tentative D call: TRBD1 (5 bases). Germline-derived CDR1 and CDR2 are SGHVS and FQNEAQ. The V end lost 4 bases, the J end lost 2 bases, and 8 bases lay between the germline ends. The CDR3 length is 13 residues. In DNA, the CDR3 is TGTGCCAGCAGCTCGACAGCGAACTATGGCTACACCTTC. It codes for CASSSTANYGYTF.

The CDR3 spells CSVVYGTDSYEQYF. The CDR3 DNA reads TGCAGCGTTGTGTATGGGACAGACTCCTACGAGCAGTACTTC. The rearrangement uses TRBV29-1 and TRBJ2-7; 7 positions match TRBD1. The J segment lost 0 bases and the V segment lost 4 bases, leaving 6 bases of the junction unmatched. CDR3 size: 14 residues. Germline CDR1 and CDR2: SQVTM and ANQGSEA.

This clonotype has at least ten counts. The J gene is TRBJ2-3, the V gene TRBV28; 7 bases agree with TRBD2. Per germline, CDR1 MDHEN and CDR2 SYDVKM. J gave up 2 bases and V 2 bases, and 4 bases lay outside the gene matches. There are 15 residues in the CDR3. CDR3: CASSLLAGVTDTQYF. The DNA for the CDR3 is TGTGCCAGCAGTTTACTGGCGGGGGTCACAGATACGCAGTATTTT.

This clonotype was detected ten times or more. The chain employs TRBV10-1 and TRBJ2-7, with TRBD2 matching 7 bases. This CDR3 is built from 14 residues. The germline V gene encodes CDR1 WNHNN and CDR2 SYGVQD (reference sequence). The trim removed 6 bases at V and 0 bases at J, leaving 5 bases unmatched. In nucleotides, the CDR3 is TGCGCCAGCAGGGTAGCGGGCGACTCCTACGAGCAGTACTTC. Protein: CASRVAGDSYEQYF.

This clonotype was counted only a few times. The chain couples TRBV18 to TRBJ2-7; tentatively, D is TRBD2 (6 bases). Germline values: CDR1 KGHSH, CDR2 LQKENI. CDR3 length equals 16 residues. V lost 5 bases and J lost 5, with 22 bases in between. CDR3 in amino acids: CASSLRPGPPGDEQYF. For the CDR3, the DNA is TGTGCCAGCTCATTACGACCGGGACCGCCGGGAGACGAGCAGTACTTC.

This clonotype was counted many times. V and J are TRBV6-1 and TRBJ2-1; D tentatively reads TRBD1 or TRBD2 (5 bases each). The germline CDR1 and CDR2 sequences are MNHNS and SASEGT. Trimming pared 1 base from V and 7 bases from J, leaving 11 bases between. CDR3 size: 14 residues. The chain's CDR3 is CASSEGSGRNEQFF. CDR3 in DNA: TGTGCCAGCAGTGAAGGGTCAGGGAGAAATGAGCAGTTCTTC.

This clonotype came up many times. The CDR3 nucleotides read TGTGCCAGCAGCTCGACTAGCGGGACACACGAGCAGTACTTC. This codes for CASSSTSGTHEQYF. The rearrangement joins TRBV7-2 to TRBJ2-7; 11 nucleotides match TRBD2. CDR1 is SGHTA, CDR2 FQGNSA, per germline. This CDR3 spans 14 amino acids. The junction had 4 bases not matched to a gene; V was cut back by 4 bases and J by 5 bases.

CDR3 sequence: CAWSVAGADYEQYF. The CDR3 DNA sequence: TGTGCCTGGAGTGTAGCCGGGGCGGACTACGAGCAGTACTTC. This chain links TRBV30 with TRBJ2-7; D may match TRBD1 or TRBD2 (5 bases each). Germline loops: CDR1 GTSNPN, CDR2 SVGIG (reference sequence). V was cut by 0 bases and J by 3 bases, with 12 bases left in between. CDR3 length equals 14 residues.

At least ten counts were recorded for this clonotype. The rearrangement links TRBV6-1 to TRBJ2-6; no clear D gene. V lost 6 bases and J 0 bases, leaving 9 bases between the germline ends. The CDR3 is 15 residues long. The germline V gene encodes CDR1 MNHNS and CDR2 SASEGT. CDR3 sequence (DNA): TGTGCCAGCAGGGGCATGAGCTCTGGGGCCAACGTCCTGACTTTC. This gives the protein CASRGMSSGANVLTF.

This clonotype was observed at least ten times. The chain uses TRBV11-2 and TRBJ1-4, with unresolved D. From germline, CDR1 is SGHAT and CDR2 FQNNGV. CDR3 length: 14 residues. Deletions cut 2 bases from V and 8 bases from J, with 12 bases between. This chain's CDR3 is CASSLSGISEKLFF. The DNA of the CDR3 is TGTGCCAGCAGCTTATCTGGGATTAGCGAAAAACTGTTTTTT. Combining the CDR3 with reference TRBV11-2 and TRBJ1-4 gives the whole variable domain EAGVAQSPRYKIIEKRQSVAFWCNPISGHATLYWYQQILGQGPKLLIQFQNNGVVDDSQLPKDRFSAERLKGVDSTLKIQPAKLEDSAVYLCASSLSGISEKLFFGSGTQLSVL.

A remark on this clonotype: This could be a read error, since a much larger clone is one nucleotide away. The chain recombines TRBV6-5 with TRBJ1-1; D unresolved. CDR3 size: 15 residues. Trimming removed 0 bases at V and 10 bases at J, with 18 bases between. Germline CDR1 and CDR2: MNHEY and SVGAGI. CDR3 region: CASSYSWASDAGAFF. CDR3 DNA: TGTGCCAGCAGTTACTCCTGGGCCTCGGACGCTGGAGCTTTCTTT.

The V and J genes are TRBV30 and TRBJ1-2; D not certain. This CDR3 spans 16 amino acids. The ends were cut back, 4 bases at V and 0 bases at J, with 18 bases in the middle. Germline CDR1 is GTSNPN and CDR2 is SVGIG (reference sequence). CDR3 amino acids: CAWTPPERTANYGYTF. The CDR3 DNA follows: TGTGCCTGGACGCCCCCCGAGAGGACCGCTAACTATGGCTACACCTTC. Full variable domain (missing parts from reference TRBV30 and TRBJ1-2): SQTIHQWPATLVQPVGSPLSLECTVEGTSNPNLYWYRQAAGRGLQLLFYSVGIGQISSEVPQNLSASRPQDRQFILSSKKLLLSDSGFYLCAWTPPERTANYGYTFGSGTRLTVV.

This chain uses TRBV5-1 with TRBJ1-2; 10 bases line up with TRBD1. CDR3 length equals 14 residues. The trim removed 0 bases at V and 8 bases at J, leaving 4 bases unmatched. Germline V gene sequence: CDR1 SGHRS, CDR2 YFSETQ. DNA of the CDR3: TGCGCCAGCAGCTTGGGGGACAGGGGAGGCGGCTACACCTTC. Protein product: CASSLGDRGGGYTF.

Many counts were recorded for this clonotype. The chain joins TRBV28 to TRBJ2-7, with 8 bases aligning to TRBD1. The trim removed 2 bases at V and 4 bases at J, leaving 10 bases unmatched. The germline gives CDR1 MDHEN, CDR2 SYDVKM. The CDR3 runs to 16 residues. CDR3 sequence (DNA): TGTGCCAGCAGTTTAACGACAGGGGCGCGTAGGTACGAGCAGTACTTC. Its translation: CASSLTTGARRYEQYF.

The sample holds many counts of this clonotype. The chain couples TRBV11-1 to TRBJ2-5, with D hard to call. The germline CDR1 and CDR2 sequences are SGHAT and FQDESV (reference sequence). The germline V and J ends were trimmed by 1 base and 5 bases, with 14 bases remaining between them. CDR3 length: 15 amino acids. The CDR3 DNA is TGTGCCAGCAGCTTAGAGACGTCACTTGGTGAGACCCAGTACTTC. This translates into CASSLETSLGETQYF.

This clonotype was seen at least ten times. The chain joins TRBV28 to TRBJ1-5, with D unresolved. The CDR3 contains 12 residues. V lost 10 bases to trimming and J lost 2 bases, with 9 bases between them. Germline values: CDR1 MDHEN, CDR2 SYDVKM. CDR3 loop: CATGYGNQPQHF. The CDR3 coding sequence is TGTGCCACCGGGTATGGCAATCAGCCCCAGCATTTT.